The 20 T cell receptor beta chains below all came from one sample that was sequenced in a study of Tregs in tolerant kidney transplant recipients. Only in-frame clones appear in the TCRdb table, and some are missing; sequencing was by immunoSEQ multiplex PCR. Its clone listing holds 9,900 or so clones. The nonmyeloablative bone marrow transplants came from related graft donors, with transient mixed chimerism. Sample: CD8+ T cells from blood (PBMCs), taken 24 months after the transplant. The receptors were gathered from a human patient who received a combined kidney and bone marrow transplant. Some T cells may have originated in the graft donor.

Worth noting for this clone: The DNA ends 3 residues before the CDR3 does, and the rest of the CDR3 is filled in from the germline J gene. The chain recombines TRBV19 with TRBJ2-7; 8 nucleotides agree with TRBD1. CDR3 length: 13 residues. J was trimmed by 4 bases and V by 5 bases; bases with no gene match: 4. Germline CDR1 is LNHDA and CDR2 is SQIVND (reference sequence). CDR3 sequence reads: CASSWTGTYEQYF. The CDR3 DNA, read in part, is TGTGCCAGTAGTTGGACAGGGACGTACGAG. Full variable domain (rest looked up from reference TRBV19 and TRBJ2-7): DGGITQSPKYLFRKEGQNVTLSCEQNLNHDAMYWYRQDPGQGLRLIYYSQIVNDFQKGDIAEGYSVSREKKESFPLTVTSAQKNPTAFYLCASSWTGTYEQYFGPGTRLTVT.

In regard to this clone: The read ends 3 residues before the CDR3 terminus; that terminus is restored from the germline J gene. The chain is built from TRBV20-1 and TRBJ2-7; D could derive from TRBD1 or TRBD2 (6 bases each). CDR1 and CDR2 (germline): DFQATT, SNEGSKA (reference sequence). V was trimmed by 6 bases and J by 5 bases, leaving 29 bases between them. The CDR3 has 17 amino acids. The CDR3 loop is CSADPGGGGLVTHEQYF. CDR3 DNA (partial): TGCAGTGCAGACCCGGGCGGAGGGGGTCTAGTTACCCACGAG.

Remarks on this clone: Read sequence stops 3 residues before the CDR3 end, and the germline J gene provides the missing end. The genes are TRBV5-1 and TRBJ1-5; D gene unclear. The CDR3 totals 20 residues. Trimming cost V 2 bases and J 6 bases, with 30 bases left between them. Per germline, CDR1 SGHRS and CDR2 YFSETQ. The CDR3 is CASSLRQFLDRVSAVQPQHF. The sequenced part of the CDR3 DNA is TGCGCCAGCAGCTTACGTCAATTTCTCGACCGGGTCTCAGCCGTTCAGCCC. The variable domain in full, completed from reference TRBV5-1 and TRBJ1-5, reads KAGVTQTPRYLIKTRGQQVTLSCSPISGHRSVSWYQQTPGQGLQFLFEYFSETQRNKGNFPGRFSGRQFSNSRSEMNVSTLELGDSALYLCASSLRQFLDRVSAVQPQHFGDGTRLSIL.

Worth noting for this clone: The read ends 3 residues early relative to the CDR3; the germline J gene fills the gap. The V and J genes are TRBV10-3 and TRBJ2-7, with a tentative D call TRBD1 (5 bases). Deletions cut 0 bases from V and 0 bases from J, with 9 bases between. This CDR3 spans 15 amino acids. CDR1 ENHRY and CDR2 SYGVKD come from the germline V gene. The sequenced part of the CDR3 DNA is TGTGCCATCAGTGAGTCAGGGGAAATCTCCTACGAG. It is translated as CAISESGEISYE. The full CDR3 protein reads CAISESGEISYEQYF.

Comments on this clone: The read ends 3 residues shy of where the CDR3 ends; the end is completed using the germline J gene. This chain uses TRBV20-1 with TRBJ2-2; D unclear. The germline gives CDR1 DFQATT, CDR2 SNEGSKA (reference sequence). The CDR3 extends over 16 amino acids. Trimming removed 0 bases from V and 3 bases from J, with 14 bases in between. CDR3 protein: CSARDPVYADTGELFF. CDR3 bases read: TGCAGTGCTAGAGATCCGGTCTACGCTGACACCGGGGAG.

Details on this clone: The missing CDR3 end, 3 residues past where the read stops, is filled in from the germline J gene. This rearrangement joins TRBV19 to TRBJ1-5; perhaps TRBD1 as D (6 bases). Trimming took 6 bases from V and 0 from J, leaving 18 bases between them. In germline, CDR1 is LNHDA, CDR2 SQIVND (reference sequence). The CDR3 contains 17 residues. The CDR3 is CASRGTWTNYSNQPQHF. The CDR3 bases that were read are TGTGCCAGTAGGGGGACATGGACGAATTATAGCAATCAGCCC.

For this clone: The CDR3 goes on 3 residues after the read ends, and that part is filled in from the germline J gene. The genes are TRBV18 and TRBJ2-7, with D unclear. CDR3 size: 12 residues. CDR1 is KGHSH, CDR2 LQKENI, per germline. V was trimmed by 4 bases and J by 4 bases, leaving 8 bases between them. CDR3 amino acids: CASSLPGYEQYF. CDR3 bases read: TGTGCCAGCTCACTCCCAGGTTACGAG. The full variable domain, its missing parts supplied by reference TRBV18 and TRBJ2-7, is NAGVMQNPRHLVRRRGQEARLRCSPMKGHSHVYWYRQLPEEGLKFMVYLQKENIIDESGMPKERFSAEFPKEGPSILRIQQVVRGDSAAYFCASSLPGYEQYFGPGTRLTVT.

Points on this clone: The CDR3 end lies 3 residues beyond the end of the read and is filled in from the germline J gene. This chain uses TRBV29-1 with TRBJ1-2; the match to TRBD1 covers 8 bases. Germline assignment: CDR1 SQVTM and CDR2 ANQGSEA. Germline trimming cut 4 bases from V and 4 bases from J; bases unmatched to any gene: 11. The CDR3 extends over 15 amino acids. The sequenced CDR3 bases are TGCAGCGTTGGTGGCCCAATAACAGGGGGCTATGGC. Amino acid sequence: CSVGGPITGGYG. The CDR3 in full is CSVGGPITGGYGYTF.

On this clone itself: The read finishes 3 residues shy of the CDR3 end, and the germline J gene is used to complete it. This rearrangement joins TRBV6-2 or TRBV6-3 to TRBJ2-5, with TRBD2 matching 10 bases. Looked up from germline, CDR1 is MNHEY and CDR2 is SVGEGT. The length of the CDR3 is 16 residues. V was pared by 3 bases and J by 5 bases, with 9 bases of the junction left unmatched. This chain's CDR3 is CASSYLEREGLETQYF. The sequenced part of the CDR3 DNA is TGTGCCAGCAGTTATCTTGAGCGGGAGGGCCTGGAGACC.

This clone shows up as medium-sized (0.01 to 0.1%) by frequency. The missing CDR3 end, 3 residues past where the read stops, is filled in from the germline J gene. V is TRBV30 and J is TRBJ2-6; 12 bases agree with TRBD2. This CDR3 region has 18 residues. The germline CDR1 and CDR2 sequences are GTSNPN and SVGIG (reference sequence). Trimming removed 3 bases from V and 1 base from J; junction bases left unmatched: 7. CDR3 DNA (partial): TGTGCCTGGAGGGACCGGCTAGCGGGAGGGTCTGGGGCCAACGTC. It translates to CAWRDRLAGGSGANV. The entire CDR3 protein is CAWRDRLAGGSGANVLTF.

In terms of frequency, this clone is large (0.1 to 1%). The read halts 3 residues ahead of the CDR3 end, with the missing end drawn from the germline J gene. The chain employs TRBV20-1 and TRBJ2-7, with TRBD1 matching 9 bases. Looked up from germline, CDR1 is DFQATT and CDR2 is SNEGSKA (reference sequence). V lost 5 bases to trimming and J lost 6 bases; unmatched junction nucleotides: 8. The length of the CDR3 is 13 residues. CDR3 DNA (partial): TGCAGTGCTCCGGGACAGGGAGCTGTCGAG. As protein: CSAPGQGAVE. The CDR3 in full is CSAPGQGAVEQYF.

As regards this clone: The CDR3 goes on 3 residues after the read ends, and that part is filled in from the germline J gene. The chain recombines TRBV2 with TRBJ2-5, with TRBD1 identical over 9 bases. Trimming took 6 bases from V and 5 from J; bases not matched to a gene: 10. This CDR3 is built from 15 residues. Germline V lookup: CDR1 SNHLY, CDR2 FYNNEI. CDR3 sequence: CASRDMTGGLETQYF. The part of the CDR3 DNA that was read is TGTGCCAGCAGGGATATGACAGGGGGTCTGGAGACC.

With regard to this clone: The read gets to within 3 residues of the CDR3 end, and the germline J gene fills in the rest. The chain has TRBV10-3 and TRBJ2-7; tentatively, D is TRBD1 (6 bases). The germline V gene has CDR1 ENHRY and CDR2 SYGVKD. This CDR3 is built from 15 residues. Trimming took 2 bases from V and 5 from J, leaving 16 bases between them. The sequenced part of the CDR3 DNA is TGTGCCATCAGTGAGGAGACAGGCCGCCTACACGAG. Translating gives CAISEETGRLHE. The CDR3 in its entirety is CAISEETGRLHEQYF.

For this clone: Read coverage stops 3 residues before the CDR3 terminus; the germline J gene supplies the remainder. The rearrangement joins TRBV19 to TRBJ2-3; TRBD1 aligns across 8 bases. CDR1 and CDR2 (germline): LNHDA, SQIVND (reference sequence). V was pared by 3 bases and J by 4 bases, with 3 bases of the junction left unmatched. CDR3 length: 14 amino acids. The part of the CDR3 DNA that was read is TGTGCCAGTAGTATTACAGGGGGAGCAGATACG. Amino acids: CASSITGGADT. The CDR3 in full is CASSITGGADTQYF.

CDR3 bases read: TGTGCCAGCAGCCACCAGCGAGGGGGGGGCCGCTACGAG. Translation: CASSHQRGGGRYE. The whole CDR3 region reads CASSHQRGGGRYEQYF. The V and J genes are TRBV7-8 and TRBJ2-7; D may be TRBD2 (7 bases). The CDR3 end lies 3 residues beyond the end of the read and is filled in from the germline J gene. The germline V gene has CDR1 SGHVS and CDR2 FQNEAQ. V lost 5 bases and J lost 3, with 20 bases in between. The CDR3 is made up of 16 amino acids.

Comments on this clone: The read ends 3 residues early relative to the CDR3; the germline J gene fills the gap. The chain employs TRBV5-1 and TRBJ1-3, with TRBD1 as a possible D gene (6 bases). This CDR3 spans 15 amino acids. V was clipped by 0 bases and J by 4 bases, with 11 bases between them. The germline V gene encodes CDR1 SGHRS and CDR2 YFSETQ. CDR3 sequence: CASSLDAGVGNTIYF. CDR3 DNA (partial): TGCGCCAGCAGCTTGGATGCAGGGGTAGGAAACACC.

Regarding this clone: The sequence runs out 3 residues before the end of the CDR3; the remainder is reconstructed from the germline J gene. The V gene is TRBV6-2 or TRBV6-3, the J gene TRBJ1-1; 9 nucleotides line up with TRBD1. V shed 6 bases, J shed 7 bases, and the junction held 9 bases outside the gene matches. The germline CDR1 and CDR2 sequences are MNHEY and SVGEGT. The CDR3 extends over 14 amino acids. The CDR3 protein is CASSRQQGANEAFF. The part of the CDR3 DNA that was read is TGTGCCAGCAGCAGGCAACAGGGGGCAAATGAA.

Note on this clone: The read falls 3 residues short of the CDR3 end, and the missing part is taken from the germline J gene. The rearrangement links TRBV19 to TRBJ2-7; 8 bases match TRBD1. After removal of 0 bases from V and 3 bases from J, the junction contained 7 bases not matched to a gene. This CDR3 region has 16 residues. Germline V gene sequence: CDR1 LNHDA, CDR2 SQIVND (reference sequence). The CDR3 sequence is CASSIDQRTGFYEQYF. CDR3 DNA, as far as it was read: TGTGCCAGTAGTATAGATCAGAGGACAGGGTTCTACGAG.

As concerns this clone: The read is 3 residues too short to cover the CDR3 end, so that end is filled in from the germline J gene. The chain joins TRBV20-1 to TRBJ2-1, with D perhaps TRBD2 (6 bases). Between the trimmed V and J ends, which lost 3 bases and 3 bases, there was a span of 18 bases. The CDR3 is 16 residues long. The germline CDR1 and CDR2 sequences are DFQATT and SNEGSKA (reference sequence). The sequenced CDR3 bases are TGCAGTGCTAGGGACTTCCGGGACTTCAGCTACAATGAG. Its protein product is CSARDFRDFSYNE. The complete CDR3 protein is CSARDFRDFSYNEQFF.

In the case of this clone: The sequenced fragment ends 3 residues before the CDR3 boundary, so the rest is inferred from the germline J gene. The V and J genes are TRBV7-9 and TRBJ2-1; 8 bases map to TRBD2. This CDR3 is built from 15 residues. CDR1 SEHNR and CDR2 FQNEAQ come from the germline V gene (reference sequence). The trim removed 7 bases at V and 5 bases at J, leaving 10 bases unmatched. The sequenced part of the CDR3 DNA is TGTGCCAGCAACTCTGGACTAGCAGCCCACAATGAG. Amino acid sequence: CASNSGLAAHNE. The full CDR3 reads CASNSGLAAHNEQFF.